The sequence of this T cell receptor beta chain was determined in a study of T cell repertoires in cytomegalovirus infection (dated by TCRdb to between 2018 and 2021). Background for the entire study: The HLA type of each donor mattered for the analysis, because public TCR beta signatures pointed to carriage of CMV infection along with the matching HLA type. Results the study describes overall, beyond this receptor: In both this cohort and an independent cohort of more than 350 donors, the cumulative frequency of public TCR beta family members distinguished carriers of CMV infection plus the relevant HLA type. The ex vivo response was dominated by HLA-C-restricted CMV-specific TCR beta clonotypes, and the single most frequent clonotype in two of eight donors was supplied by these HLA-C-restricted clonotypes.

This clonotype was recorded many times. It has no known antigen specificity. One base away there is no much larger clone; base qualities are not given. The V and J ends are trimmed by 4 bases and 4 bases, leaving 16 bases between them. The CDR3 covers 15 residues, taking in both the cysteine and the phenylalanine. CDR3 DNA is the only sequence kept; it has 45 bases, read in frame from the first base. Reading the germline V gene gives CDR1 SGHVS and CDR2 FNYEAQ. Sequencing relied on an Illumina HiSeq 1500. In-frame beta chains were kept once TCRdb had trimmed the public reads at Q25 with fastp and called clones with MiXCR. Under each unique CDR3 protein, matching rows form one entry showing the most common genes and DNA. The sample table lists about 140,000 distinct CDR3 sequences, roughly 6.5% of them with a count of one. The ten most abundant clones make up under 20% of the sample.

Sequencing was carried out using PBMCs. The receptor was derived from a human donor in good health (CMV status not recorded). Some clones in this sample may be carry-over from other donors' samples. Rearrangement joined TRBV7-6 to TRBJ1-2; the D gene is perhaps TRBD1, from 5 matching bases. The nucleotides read TGTGCCAGCAGCTGGGACGCGGGAGGGGCCTATGGCTACACCTTC. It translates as CASSWDAGGAYGYTF.